A single sample gave rise to the 9 T cell receptor beta chains below, sequenced in a study of blood T cell repertoires in COVID-19 (dated by TCRdb to about 2020). Library creation used the immunoSEQ multiplex PCR assay. Imported from immuneACCESS, the table was reduced by TCRdb to in-frame sequences with V and J called. These copies leave out some clones; in studies compared against another copy, an unresolved V gene accounts for under half, and the cause of the remainder is not known. The sample table records 97,000 or so clones; 70% to 90% of these occur just once. Around 2% of the sample rests with the top ten. Source material: peripheral blood. The receptors were sampled from a man aged 50-60 years with active COVID-19.

CDR3 amino acids: CASSPPWPIDMDEQYF. The CDR3 coding sequence is TGTGCCAGTAGTCCGCCCTGGCCGATCGATATGGACGAGCAGTACTTC. The rearrangement links TRBV19 to TRBJ2-7; the D is unclear. CDR1 and CDR2 from the germline V gene are LNHDA and SQIVND (reference sequence). V lost 5 bases and J lost 5, with 22 bases in between. The CDR3 covers 16 residues. The entire variable domain, with the rest obtained from reference TRBV19 and TRBJ2-7, is as follows: DGGITQSPKYLFRKEGQNVTLSCEQNLNHDAMYWYRQDPGQGLRLIYYSQIVNDFQKGDIAEGYSVSREKKESFPLTVTSAQKNPTAFYLCASSPPWPIDMDEQYFGPGTRLTVT.

The gene calls are TRBV2 and TRBJ2-4, with 7 bases that match TRBD2. V lost 4 bases, J lost 9 bases, and 6 bases stayed unmatched. Germline assignment: CDR1 SNHLY and CDR2 FYNNEI. The CDR3 extends over 13 amino acids. The CDR3 nucleotides read TGTGCCAGCAGTGGATCCGGCGGGAGCATTCAGTACTTC. Amino acid sequence: CASSGSGGSIQYF.

The rearrangement joins TRBV6-1 to TRBJ1-1; D remains ambiguous. The CDR3 is 13 residues long. CDR1 is MNHNS, CDR2 SASEGT, per germline. V was trimmed by 2 bases and J by 4 bases, leaving 8 bases between them. Here the CDR3 DNA reads TGTGCCAGCAGTGAATGGCGGAGCACTGAAGCTTTCTTT. This translates into CASSEWRSTEAFF.

The chain links TRBV27 to TRBJ2-7; D perhaps matches TRBD1 (6 bases). The CDR3 is made up of 14 amino acids. The germline V gene has CDR1 MNHEY and CDR2 SMNVEV (reference sequence). The V gene lost 8 bases and the J gene lost 0 bases, with 14 bases spanning the gap. The DNA for the CDR3 is TGTGCCAGCTCCAGGGGCCTCAGCTCCTACGAGCAGTACTTC. Protein: CASSRGLSSYEQYF.

The chain employs TRBV6-6 and TRBJ1-2, with 8 bases identical to TRBD1. The CDR3 spans 14 residues. V dropped 2 bases and J dropped 4; count of bases not matched to a gene: 3. CDR1 and CDR2 (germline): MNHNY, SVGAGI (reference sequence). The CDR3 bases are TGTGCCAGCAGTTACCCGGGACAGGCCTATGGCTACACCTTC. Translating gives CASSYPGQAYGYTF.

The V call is TRBV30, the J call TRBJ1-1, with D tentatively TRBD1 (5 bases). In germline, CDR1 is GTSNPN, CDR2 SVGIG (reference sequence). V lost 3 bases and J lost 0, with 20 bases in between. The CDR3 has 17 residues. Written as DNA, the CDR3 is TGTGCCTGGAGCACAGAATACGGGCGGGGCATGAACACTGAAGCTTTCTTT. Amino acid sequence: CAWSTEYGRGMNTEAFF.

The chain carries TRBV3-1 (or the pseudogene TRBV3-2) and TRBJ2-7; TRBD2 matches at 8 bases. In germline, CDR1 is LGHDT, CDR2 YNNKEL (reference sequence). Trimming removed 2 bases from V and 7 bases from J; junction bases left unmatched: 16. This CDR3 spans 17 amino acids. As DNA, the CDR3 is TGTGCCAGCAGCCAATTCGGAGCGGGGGCCGCTGGGGGAGAGCAGTACTTC. This codes for CASSQFGAGAAGGEQYF.

This clone was counted a few times. The CDR3: CASSYQGSYEQYF. CDR3 coding DNA: TGTGCCAGCAGTTATCAGGGATCCTACGAGCAGTACTTC. The chain combines TRBV11-3 with TRBJ2-7, with a possible D match to TRBD1 (5 bases). The CDR3 covers 13 residues. Germline V CDR1 and CDR2: SGHNT, YENEEA. V shed 6 bases and J shed 1 base, with 10 bases lying between them.

The chain uses TRBV5-1 and TRBJ2-5; 9 bases line up with TRBD2. With 0 bases clipped from V and 5 bases from J, the junction kept 8 bases outside the gene matches. The V gene's germline CDR1 is SGHRS and CDR2 YFSETQ. This CDR3 has 16 amino acids. Here the CDR3 DNA reads TGCGCCAGCAGCTTGGAACTAGCGGGTCGGCGGGAGACCCAGTACTTC. Amino acid sequence: CASSLELAGRRETQYF. The variable domain in full, completed from reference TRBV5-1 and TRBJ2-5, reads KAGVTQTPRYLIKTRGQQVTLSCSPISGHRSVSWYQQTPGQGLQFLFEYFSETQRNKGNFPGRFSGRQFSNSRSEMNVSTLELGDSALYLCASSLELAGRRETQYFGPGTRLLVL.